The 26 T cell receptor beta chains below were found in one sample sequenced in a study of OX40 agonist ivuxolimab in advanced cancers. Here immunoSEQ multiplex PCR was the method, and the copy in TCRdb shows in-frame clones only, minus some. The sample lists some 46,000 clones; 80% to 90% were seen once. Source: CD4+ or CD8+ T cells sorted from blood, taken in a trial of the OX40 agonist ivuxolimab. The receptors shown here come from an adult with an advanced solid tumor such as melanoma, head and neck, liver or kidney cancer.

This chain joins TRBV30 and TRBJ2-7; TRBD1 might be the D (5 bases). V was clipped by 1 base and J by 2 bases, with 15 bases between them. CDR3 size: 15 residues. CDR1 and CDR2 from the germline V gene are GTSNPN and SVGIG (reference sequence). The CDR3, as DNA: TGTGCCTGGAGTGCTCCTTCCTTGGGGCCCTACGAGCAGTACTTC. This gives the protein CAWSAPSLGPYEQYF.

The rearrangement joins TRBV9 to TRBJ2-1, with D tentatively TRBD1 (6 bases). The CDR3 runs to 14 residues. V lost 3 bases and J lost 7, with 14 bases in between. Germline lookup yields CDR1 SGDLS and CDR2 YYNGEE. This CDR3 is CASSAWTRGNEQFF. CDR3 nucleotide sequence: TGTGCCAGCAGCGCCTGGACGAGGGGGAATGAGCAGTTCTTC. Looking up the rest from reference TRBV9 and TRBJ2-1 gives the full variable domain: DSGVTQTPKHLITATGQRVTLRCSPRSGDLSVYWYQQSLDQGLQFLIQYYNGEERAKGNILERFSAQQFPDLHSELNLSSLELGDSALYFCASSAWTRGNEQFFGPGTRLTVL.

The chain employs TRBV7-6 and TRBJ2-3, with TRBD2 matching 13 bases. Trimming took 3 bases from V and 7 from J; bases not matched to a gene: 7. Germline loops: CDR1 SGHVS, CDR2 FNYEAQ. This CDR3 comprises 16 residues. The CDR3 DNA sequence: TGTGCCAGCAGCTTTGGACTAGCGGGAGAAAGAAATACGCAGTATTTT. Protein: CASSFGLAGERNTQYF.

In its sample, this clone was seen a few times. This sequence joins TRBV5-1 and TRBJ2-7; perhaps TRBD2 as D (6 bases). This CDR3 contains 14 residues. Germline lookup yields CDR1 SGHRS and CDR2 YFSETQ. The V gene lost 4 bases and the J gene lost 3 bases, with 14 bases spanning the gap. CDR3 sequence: CASSLGGVYYEQYF. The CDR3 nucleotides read TGCGCCAGCAGCCTCGGAGGGGTATACTACGAGCAGTACTTC. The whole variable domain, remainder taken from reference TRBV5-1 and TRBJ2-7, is KAGVTQTPRYLIKTRGQQVTLSCSPISGHRSVSWYQQTPGQGLQFLFEYFSETQRNKGNFPGRFSGRQFSNSRSEMNVSTLELGDSALYLCASSLGGVYYEQYFGPGTRLTVT.

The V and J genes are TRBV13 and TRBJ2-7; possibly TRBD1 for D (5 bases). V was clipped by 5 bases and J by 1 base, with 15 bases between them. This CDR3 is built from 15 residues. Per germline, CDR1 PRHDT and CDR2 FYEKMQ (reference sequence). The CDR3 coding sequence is TGTGCCAGCAGCCCGAGACAGTCCGATTCCTACGAGCAGTACTTC. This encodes CASSPRQSDSYEQYF.

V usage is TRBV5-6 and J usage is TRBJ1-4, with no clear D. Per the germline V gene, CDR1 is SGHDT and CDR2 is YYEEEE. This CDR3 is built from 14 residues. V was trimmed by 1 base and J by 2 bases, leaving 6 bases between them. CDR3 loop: CASSLPGTNEKLFF. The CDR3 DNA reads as TGTGCCAGCAGCTTGCCGGGCACTAATGAAAAACTGTTTTTT.

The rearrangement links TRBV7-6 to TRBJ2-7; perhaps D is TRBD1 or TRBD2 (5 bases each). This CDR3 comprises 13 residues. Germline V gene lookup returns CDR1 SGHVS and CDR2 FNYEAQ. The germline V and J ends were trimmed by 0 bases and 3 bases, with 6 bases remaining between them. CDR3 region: CASSLAGVYEQYF. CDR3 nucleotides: TGTGCCAGCAGCTTAGCGGGGGTCTACGAGCAGTACTTC.

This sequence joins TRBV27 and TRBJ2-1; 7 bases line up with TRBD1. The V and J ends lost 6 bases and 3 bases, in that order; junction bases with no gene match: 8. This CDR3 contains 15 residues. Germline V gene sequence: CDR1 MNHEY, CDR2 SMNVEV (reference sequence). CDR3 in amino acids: CASSLSRGNYNEQFF. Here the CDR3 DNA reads TGTGCCAGCAGCCTTTCCAGGGGGAACTACAATGAGCAGTTCTTC.

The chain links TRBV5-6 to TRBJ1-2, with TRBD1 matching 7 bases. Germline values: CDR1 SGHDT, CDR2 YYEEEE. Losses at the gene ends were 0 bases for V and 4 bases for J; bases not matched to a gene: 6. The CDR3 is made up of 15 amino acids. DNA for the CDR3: TGTGCCAGCAGCTTGGCAAGACAGGGTCCCTATGGCTACACCTTC. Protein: CASSLARQGPYGYTF. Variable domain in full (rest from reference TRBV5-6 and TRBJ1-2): DAGVTQSPTHLIKTRGQQVTLRCSPKSGHDTVSWYQQALGQGPQFIFQYYEEEERQRGNFPDRFSGHQFPNYSSELNVNALLLGDSALYLCASSLARQGPYGYTFGSGTRLTVV.

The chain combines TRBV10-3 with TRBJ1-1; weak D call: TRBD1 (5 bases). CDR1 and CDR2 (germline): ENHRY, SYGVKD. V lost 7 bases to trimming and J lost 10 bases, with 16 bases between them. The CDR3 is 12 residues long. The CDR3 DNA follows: TGTGCCATCATCTCGGACGGCGGGGGAGCTTTCTTT. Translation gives CAIISDGGGAFF.

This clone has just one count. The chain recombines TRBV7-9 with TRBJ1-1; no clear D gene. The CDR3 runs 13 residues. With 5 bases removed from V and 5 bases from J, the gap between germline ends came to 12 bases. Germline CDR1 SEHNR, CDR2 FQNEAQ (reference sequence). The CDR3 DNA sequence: TGTGCCAGCAGCGTGTGGTCGGAGACTGAAGCTTTCTTT. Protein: CASSVWSETEAFF.

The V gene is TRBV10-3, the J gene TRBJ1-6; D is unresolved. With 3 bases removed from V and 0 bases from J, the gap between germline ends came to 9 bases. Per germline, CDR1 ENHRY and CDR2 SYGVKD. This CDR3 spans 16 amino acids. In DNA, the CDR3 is TGTGCCATCAGTGATGAGGGAAGCTCCTATAATTCACCCCTCCACTTT. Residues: CAISDEGSSYNSPLHF.

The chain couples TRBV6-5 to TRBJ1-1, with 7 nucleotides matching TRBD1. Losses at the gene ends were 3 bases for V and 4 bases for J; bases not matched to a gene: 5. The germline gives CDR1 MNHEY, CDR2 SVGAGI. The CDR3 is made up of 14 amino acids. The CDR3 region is CASSYTGAATEAFF. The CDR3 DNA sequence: TGTGCCAGCAGTTATACAGGGGCGGCCACTGAAGCTTTCTTT.

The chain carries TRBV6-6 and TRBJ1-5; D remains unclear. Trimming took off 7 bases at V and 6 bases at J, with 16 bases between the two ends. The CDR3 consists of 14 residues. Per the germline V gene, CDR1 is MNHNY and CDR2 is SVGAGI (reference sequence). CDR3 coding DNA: TGTGCCAGCACCTCAGTGGGGTCGGGTCAGCCCCAGCATTTT. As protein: CASTSVGSGQPQHF.

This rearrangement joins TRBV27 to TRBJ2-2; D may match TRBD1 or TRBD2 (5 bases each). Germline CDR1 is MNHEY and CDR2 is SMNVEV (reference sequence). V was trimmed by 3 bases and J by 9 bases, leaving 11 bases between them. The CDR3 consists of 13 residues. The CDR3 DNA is TGTGCCAGCAGTTTTTCCGGGACCCGGGAGCTGTTTTTT. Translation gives CASSFSGTRELFF.

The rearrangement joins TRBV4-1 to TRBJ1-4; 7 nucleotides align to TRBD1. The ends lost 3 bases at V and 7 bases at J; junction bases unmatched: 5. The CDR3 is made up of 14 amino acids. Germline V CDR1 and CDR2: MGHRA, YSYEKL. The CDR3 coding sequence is TGCGCCAGCAGCCAGGTGGGACAGCCTGAAAAACTGTTTTTT. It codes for CASSQVGQPEKLFF.

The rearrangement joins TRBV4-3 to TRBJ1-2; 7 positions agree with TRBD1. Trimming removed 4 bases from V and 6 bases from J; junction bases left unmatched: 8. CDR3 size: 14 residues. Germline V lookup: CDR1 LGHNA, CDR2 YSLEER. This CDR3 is CASSPPDRVDGYTF. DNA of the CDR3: TGCGCCAGCAGCCCTCCCGACAGGGTCGATGGCTACACCTTC.

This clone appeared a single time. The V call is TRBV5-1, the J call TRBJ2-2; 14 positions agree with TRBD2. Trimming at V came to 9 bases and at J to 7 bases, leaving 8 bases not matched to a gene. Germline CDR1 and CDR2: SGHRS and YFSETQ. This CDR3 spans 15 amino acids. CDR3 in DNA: TGCGCCACTACGACTAGCGGGAGGGGCGGCGGGGAGCTGTTTTTT. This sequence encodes CATTTSGRGGGELFF. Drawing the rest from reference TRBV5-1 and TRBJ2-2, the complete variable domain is KAGVTQTPRYLIKTRGQQVTLSCSPISGHRSVSWYQQTPGQGLQFLFEYFSETQRNKGNFPGRFSGRQFSNSRSEMNVSTLELGDSALYLCATTTSGRGGGELFFGEGSRLTVL.

CDR3 amino acids: CASSESLTSWETQYF. The DNA for the CDR3 is TGTGCCAGCAGTGAAAGTTTAACTAGCTGGGAGACCCAGTACTTC. V usage is TRBV2 and J usage is TRBJ2-5; D might be TRBD2 (6 bases). Trimming pared 2 bases from V and 5 bases from J, leaving 15 bases between. Germline V gives CDR1 SNHLY, CDR2 FYNNEI. The CDR3 extends over 15 amino acids.

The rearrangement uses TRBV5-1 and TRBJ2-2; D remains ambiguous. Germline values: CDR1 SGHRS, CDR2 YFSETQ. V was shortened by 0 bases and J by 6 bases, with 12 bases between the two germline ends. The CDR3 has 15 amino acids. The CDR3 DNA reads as TGCGCCAGCAGCTTGGATCTTCCAACAGCCGGGGAGCTGTTTTTT. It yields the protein CASSLDLPTAGELFF.

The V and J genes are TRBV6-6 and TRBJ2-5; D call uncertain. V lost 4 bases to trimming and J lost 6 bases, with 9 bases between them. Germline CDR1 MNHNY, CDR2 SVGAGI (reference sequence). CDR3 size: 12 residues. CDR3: CASSSFMKTQYF. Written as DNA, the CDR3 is TGTGCCAGCAGTTCCTTCATGAAGACCCAGTACTTC.

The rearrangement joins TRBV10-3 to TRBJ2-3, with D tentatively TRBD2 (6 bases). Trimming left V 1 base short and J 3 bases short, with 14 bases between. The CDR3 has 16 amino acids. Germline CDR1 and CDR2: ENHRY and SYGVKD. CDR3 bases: TGTGCCATCAGTGAGTATAGGTGGAGGGGAACAGATACGCAGTATTTT. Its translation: CAISEYRWRGTDTQYF.

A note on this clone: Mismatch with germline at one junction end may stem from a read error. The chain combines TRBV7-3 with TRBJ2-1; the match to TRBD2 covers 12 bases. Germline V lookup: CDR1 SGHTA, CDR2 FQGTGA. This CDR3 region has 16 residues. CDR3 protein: CASSLTGTSGYNEQFF. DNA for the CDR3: TGTGCCAGCAGTTTAACCGGGACTAGCGGGTACAATGAGCAGTTCTTC.

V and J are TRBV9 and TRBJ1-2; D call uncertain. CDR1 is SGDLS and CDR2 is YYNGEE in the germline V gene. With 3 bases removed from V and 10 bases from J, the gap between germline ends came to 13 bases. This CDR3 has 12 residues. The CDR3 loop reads CASSGDASSYTF. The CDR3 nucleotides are TGTGCCAGCAGCGGAGACGCCAGTTCCTACACCTTC.

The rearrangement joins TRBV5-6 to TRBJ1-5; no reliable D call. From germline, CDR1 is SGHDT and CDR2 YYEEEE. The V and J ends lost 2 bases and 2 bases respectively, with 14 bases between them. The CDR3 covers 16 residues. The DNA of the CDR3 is TGTGCCAGCAGCTTAGCGGAACGAAGAGGCAATCAGCCCCAGCATTTT. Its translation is CASSLAERRGNQPQHF.

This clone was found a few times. The CDR3 region has the DNA TGTGCCAGCACCCTGGGACTATACGAGCAGTACTTC. Translating gives CASTLGLYEQYF. The genes are TRBV11-2 and TRBJ2-7; 7 positions match TRBD2. Germline V lookup: CDR1 SGHAT, CDR2 FQNNGV. The CDR3 consists of 12 residues. V dropped 7 bases and J dropped 4; count of bases not matched to a gene: 4.